What follows is one T cell receptor beta chain and its context. Using its own MiXCR run on the RT-PCR reads, TCRdb lists one record per CDR3 protein. The data contain roughly 880,000 distinct CDR3 sequences, more than 15% of them singletons. This specimen belongs to a study of patients and donors after allogeneic stem cell transplantation. This CDR3 has 14 residues. V was pared by 6 bases and J by 1 base, with 5 bases of the junction left unmatched. The sequenced sample consisted of blood, either unsorted or a sorted T cell fraction (not recorded which). The origin of this receptor is a human donor who was either an allogeneic HSCT recipient or a stem cell or donor lymphocyte infusion donor (not recorded which). It is not recorded whose cells these are; they may come from a transplant donor. This rearrangement joins TRBV12-3 or TRBV12-4 to TRBJ1-1; the match to TRBD1 covers 7 bases. The CDR3 is CASRKQGKNTEAFF. Written as DNA, the CDR3 is TGTGCCAGCAGAAAACAGGGGAAGAACACTGAAGCTTTCTTT.